This T cell receptor beta chain was retrieved from a study of T-cell reconstitution after alpha-beta-depleted transplantation in children. The CDR3 sequence is 14 residues long. The V gene's germline CDR1 is SGHRS and CDR2 YFSETQ. V was clipped by 4 bases and J by 6 bases; unmatched bases: 7. The authors prepared the TCRbeta library with unique molecular identifiers. TCRdb used MiXCR to reprocess the PCR reads, holding one entry per CDR3 protein. Of some 500,000 distinct CDR3 sequences listed, approximately 16% are singletons. V and J are TRBV5-1 and TRBJ1-2, with 9 bases lining up with TRBD1. The input for sequencing was PBMCs from the stem cell graft donor, taken from the stem cell graft. The sequence came from a human donor who donated a stem cell graft to a child with acute lymphoblastic leukemia. CDR3 bases: TGCGCCAGCAGCGAGGACAGGGGCTTTGATGGCTACACCTTC. It is translated as CASSEDRGFDGYTF.